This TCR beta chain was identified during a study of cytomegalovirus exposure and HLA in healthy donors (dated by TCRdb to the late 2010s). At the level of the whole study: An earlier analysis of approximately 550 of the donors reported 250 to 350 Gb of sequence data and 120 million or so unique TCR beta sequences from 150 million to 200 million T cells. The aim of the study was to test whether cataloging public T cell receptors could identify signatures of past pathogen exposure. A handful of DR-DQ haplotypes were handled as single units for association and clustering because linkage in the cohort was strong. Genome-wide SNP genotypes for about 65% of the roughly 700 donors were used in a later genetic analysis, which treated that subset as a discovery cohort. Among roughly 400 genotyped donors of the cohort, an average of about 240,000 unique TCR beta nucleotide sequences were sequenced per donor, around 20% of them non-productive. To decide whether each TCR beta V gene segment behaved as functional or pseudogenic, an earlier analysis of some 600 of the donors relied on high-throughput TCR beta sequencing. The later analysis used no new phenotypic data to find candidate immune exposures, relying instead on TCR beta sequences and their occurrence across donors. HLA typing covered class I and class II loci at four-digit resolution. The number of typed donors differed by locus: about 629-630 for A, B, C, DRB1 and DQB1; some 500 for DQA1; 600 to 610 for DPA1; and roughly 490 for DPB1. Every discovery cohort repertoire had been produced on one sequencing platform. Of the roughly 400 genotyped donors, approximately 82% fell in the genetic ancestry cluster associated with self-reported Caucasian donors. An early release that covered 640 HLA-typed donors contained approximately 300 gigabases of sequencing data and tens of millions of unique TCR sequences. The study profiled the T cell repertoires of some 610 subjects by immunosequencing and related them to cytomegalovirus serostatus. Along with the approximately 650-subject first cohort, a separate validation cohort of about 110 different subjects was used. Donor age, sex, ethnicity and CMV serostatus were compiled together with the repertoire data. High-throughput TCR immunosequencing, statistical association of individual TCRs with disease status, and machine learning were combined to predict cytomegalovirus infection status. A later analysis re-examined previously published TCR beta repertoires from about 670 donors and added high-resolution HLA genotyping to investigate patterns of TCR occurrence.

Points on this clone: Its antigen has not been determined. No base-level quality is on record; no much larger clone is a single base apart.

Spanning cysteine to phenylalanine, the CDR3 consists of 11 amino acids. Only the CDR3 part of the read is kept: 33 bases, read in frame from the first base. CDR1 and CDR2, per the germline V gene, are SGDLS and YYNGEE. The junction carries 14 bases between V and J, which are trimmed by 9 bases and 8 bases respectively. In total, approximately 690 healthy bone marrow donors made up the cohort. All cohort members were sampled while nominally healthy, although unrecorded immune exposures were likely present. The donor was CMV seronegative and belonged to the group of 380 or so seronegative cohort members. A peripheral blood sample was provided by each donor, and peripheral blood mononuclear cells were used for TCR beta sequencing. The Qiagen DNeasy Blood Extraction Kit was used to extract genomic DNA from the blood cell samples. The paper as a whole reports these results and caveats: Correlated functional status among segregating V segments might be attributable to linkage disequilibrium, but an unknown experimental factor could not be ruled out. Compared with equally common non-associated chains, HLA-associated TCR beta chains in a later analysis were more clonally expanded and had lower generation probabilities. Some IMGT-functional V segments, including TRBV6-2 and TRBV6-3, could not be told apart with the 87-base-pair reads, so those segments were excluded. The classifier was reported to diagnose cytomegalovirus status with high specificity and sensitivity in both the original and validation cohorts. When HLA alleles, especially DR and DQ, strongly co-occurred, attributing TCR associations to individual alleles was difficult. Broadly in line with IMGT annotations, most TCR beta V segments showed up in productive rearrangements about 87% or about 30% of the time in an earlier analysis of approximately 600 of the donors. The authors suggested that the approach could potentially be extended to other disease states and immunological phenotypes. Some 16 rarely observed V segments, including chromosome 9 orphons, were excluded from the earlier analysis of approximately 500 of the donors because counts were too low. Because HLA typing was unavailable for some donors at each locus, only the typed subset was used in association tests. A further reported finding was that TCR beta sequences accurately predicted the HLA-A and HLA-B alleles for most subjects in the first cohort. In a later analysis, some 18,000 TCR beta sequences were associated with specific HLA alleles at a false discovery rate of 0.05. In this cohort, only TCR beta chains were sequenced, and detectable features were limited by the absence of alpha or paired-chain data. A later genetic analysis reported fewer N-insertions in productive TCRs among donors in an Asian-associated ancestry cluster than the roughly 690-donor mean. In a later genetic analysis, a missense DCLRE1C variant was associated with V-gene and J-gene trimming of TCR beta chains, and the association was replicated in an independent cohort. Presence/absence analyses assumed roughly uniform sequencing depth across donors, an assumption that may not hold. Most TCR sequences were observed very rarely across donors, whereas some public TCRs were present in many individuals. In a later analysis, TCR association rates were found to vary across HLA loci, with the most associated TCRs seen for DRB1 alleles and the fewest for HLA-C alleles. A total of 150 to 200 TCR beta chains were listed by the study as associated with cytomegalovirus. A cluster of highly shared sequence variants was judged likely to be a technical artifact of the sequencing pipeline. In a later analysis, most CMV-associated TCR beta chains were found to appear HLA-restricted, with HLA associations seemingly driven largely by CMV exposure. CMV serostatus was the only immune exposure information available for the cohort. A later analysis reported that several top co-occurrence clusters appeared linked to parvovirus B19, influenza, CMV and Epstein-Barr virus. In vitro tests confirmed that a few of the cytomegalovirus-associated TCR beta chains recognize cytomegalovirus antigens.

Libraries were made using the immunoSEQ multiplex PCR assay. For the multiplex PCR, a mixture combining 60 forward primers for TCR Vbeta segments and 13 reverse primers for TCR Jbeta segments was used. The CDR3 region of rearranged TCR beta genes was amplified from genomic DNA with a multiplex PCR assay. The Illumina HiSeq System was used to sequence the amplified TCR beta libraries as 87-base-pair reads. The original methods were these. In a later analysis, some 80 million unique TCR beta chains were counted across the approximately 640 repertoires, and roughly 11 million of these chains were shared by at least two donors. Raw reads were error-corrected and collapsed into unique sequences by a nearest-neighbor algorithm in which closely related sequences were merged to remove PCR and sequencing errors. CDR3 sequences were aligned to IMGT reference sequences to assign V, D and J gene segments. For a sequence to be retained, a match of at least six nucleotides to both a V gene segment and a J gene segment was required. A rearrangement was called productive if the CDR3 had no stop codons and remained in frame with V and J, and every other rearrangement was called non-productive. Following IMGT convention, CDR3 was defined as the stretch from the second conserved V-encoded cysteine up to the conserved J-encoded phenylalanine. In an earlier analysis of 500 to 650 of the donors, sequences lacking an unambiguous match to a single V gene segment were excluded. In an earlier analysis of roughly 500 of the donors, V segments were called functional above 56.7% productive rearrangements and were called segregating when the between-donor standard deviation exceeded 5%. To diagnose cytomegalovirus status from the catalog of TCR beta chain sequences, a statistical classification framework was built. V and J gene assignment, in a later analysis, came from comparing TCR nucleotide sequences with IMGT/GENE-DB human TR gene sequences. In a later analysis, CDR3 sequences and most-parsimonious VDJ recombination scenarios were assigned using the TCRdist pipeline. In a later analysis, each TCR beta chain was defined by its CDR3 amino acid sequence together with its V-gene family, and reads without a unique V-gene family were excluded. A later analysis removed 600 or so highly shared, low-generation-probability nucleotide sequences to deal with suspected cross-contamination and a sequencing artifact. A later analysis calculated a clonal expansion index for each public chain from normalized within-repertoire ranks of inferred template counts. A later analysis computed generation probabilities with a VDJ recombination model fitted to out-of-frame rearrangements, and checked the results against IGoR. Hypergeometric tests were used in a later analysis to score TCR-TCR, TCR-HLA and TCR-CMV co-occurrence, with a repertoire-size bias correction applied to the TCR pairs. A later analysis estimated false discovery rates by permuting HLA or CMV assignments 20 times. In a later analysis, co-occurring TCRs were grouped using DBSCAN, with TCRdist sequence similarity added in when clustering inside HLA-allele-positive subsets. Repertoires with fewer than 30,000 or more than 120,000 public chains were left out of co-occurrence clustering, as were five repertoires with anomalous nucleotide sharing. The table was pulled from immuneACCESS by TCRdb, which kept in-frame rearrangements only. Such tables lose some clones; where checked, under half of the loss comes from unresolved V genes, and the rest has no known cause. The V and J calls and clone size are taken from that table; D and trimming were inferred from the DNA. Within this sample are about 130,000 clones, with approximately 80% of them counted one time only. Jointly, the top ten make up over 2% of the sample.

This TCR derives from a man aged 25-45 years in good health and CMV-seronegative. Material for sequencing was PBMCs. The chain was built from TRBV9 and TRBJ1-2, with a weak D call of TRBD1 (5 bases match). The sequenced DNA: TGTGCCACCCAGGGAAATCGGGGCTACACCTTC. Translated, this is CATQGNRGYTF.